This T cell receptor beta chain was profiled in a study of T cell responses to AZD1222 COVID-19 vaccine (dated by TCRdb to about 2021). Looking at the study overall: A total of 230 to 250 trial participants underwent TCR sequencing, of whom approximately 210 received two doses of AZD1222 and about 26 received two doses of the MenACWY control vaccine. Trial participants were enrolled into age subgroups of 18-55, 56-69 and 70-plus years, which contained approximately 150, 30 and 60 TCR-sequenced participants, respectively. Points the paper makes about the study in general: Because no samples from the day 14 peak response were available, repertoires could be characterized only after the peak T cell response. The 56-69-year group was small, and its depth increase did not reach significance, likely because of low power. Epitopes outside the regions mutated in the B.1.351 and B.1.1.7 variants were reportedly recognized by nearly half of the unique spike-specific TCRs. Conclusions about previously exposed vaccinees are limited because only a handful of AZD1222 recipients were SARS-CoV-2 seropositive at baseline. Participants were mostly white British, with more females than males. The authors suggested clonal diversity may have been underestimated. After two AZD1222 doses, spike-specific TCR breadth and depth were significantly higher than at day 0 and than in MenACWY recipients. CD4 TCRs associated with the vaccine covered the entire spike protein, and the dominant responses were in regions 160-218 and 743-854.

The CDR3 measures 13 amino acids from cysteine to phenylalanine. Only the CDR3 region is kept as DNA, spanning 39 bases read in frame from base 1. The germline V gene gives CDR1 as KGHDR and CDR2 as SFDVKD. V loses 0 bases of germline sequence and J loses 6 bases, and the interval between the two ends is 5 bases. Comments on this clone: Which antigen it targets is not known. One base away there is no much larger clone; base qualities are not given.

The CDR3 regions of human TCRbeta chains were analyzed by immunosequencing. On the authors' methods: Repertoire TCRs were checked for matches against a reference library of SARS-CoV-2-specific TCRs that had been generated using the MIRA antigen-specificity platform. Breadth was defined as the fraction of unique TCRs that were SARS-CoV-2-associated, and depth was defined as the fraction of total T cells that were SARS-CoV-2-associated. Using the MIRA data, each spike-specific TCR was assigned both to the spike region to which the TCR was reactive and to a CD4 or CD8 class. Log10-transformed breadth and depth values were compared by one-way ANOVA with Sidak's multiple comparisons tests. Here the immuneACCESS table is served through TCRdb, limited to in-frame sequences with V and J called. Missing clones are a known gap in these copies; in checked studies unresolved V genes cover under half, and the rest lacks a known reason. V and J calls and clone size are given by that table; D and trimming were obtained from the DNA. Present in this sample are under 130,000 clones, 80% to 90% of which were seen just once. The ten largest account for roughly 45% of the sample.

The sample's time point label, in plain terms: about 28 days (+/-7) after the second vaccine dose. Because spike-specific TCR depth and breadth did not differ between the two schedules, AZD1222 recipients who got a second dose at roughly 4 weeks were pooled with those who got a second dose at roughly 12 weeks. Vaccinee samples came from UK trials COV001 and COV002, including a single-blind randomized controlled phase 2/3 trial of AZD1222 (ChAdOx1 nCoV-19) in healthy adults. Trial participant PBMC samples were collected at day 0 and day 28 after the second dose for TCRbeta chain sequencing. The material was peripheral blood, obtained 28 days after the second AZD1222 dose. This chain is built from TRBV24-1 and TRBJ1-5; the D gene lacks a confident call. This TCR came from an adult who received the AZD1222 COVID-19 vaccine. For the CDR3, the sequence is CATSDLHSQPQHF. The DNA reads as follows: TGTGCCACCAGTGATTTGCACTCTCAGCCCCAGCATTTT.